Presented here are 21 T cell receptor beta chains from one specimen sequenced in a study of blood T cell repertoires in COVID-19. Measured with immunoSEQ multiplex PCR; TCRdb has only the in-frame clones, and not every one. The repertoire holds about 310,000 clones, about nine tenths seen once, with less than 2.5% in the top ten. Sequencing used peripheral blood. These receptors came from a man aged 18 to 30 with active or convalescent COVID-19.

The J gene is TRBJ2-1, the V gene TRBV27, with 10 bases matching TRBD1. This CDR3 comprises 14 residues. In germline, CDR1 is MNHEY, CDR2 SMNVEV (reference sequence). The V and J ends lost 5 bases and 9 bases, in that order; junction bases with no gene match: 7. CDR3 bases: TGTGCCAGCAGTGCCCGGACAGGGGGTGTTGAGCAGTTCTTC. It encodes CASSARTGGVEQFF.

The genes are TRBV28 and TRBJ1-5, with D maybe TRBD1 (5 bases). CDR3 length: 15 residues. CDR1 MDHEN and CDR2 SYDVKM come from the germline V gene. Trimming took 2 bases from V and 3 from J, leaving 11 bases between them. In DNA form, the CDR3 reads TGTGCCAGCAGTTTAACAGGCGGTTACAATCAGCCCCAGCATTTT. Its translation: CASSLTGGYNQPQHF.

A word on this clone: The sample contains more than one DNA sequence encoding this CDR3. This CDR3 is CASSLAGGDEQYF. In DNA form, the CDR3 reads TGCGCCAGCAGCTTGGCGGGGGGCGACGAGCAGTACTTC. V gene TRBV5-1 combines with J gene TRBJ2-7; TRBD2 is a possible D gene (7 bases). The germline V gene has CDR1 SGHRS and CDR2 YFSETQ. Between the trimmed V and J ends, which lost 0 bases and 5 bases, there was a span of 9 bases. The CDR3 runs 13 residues.

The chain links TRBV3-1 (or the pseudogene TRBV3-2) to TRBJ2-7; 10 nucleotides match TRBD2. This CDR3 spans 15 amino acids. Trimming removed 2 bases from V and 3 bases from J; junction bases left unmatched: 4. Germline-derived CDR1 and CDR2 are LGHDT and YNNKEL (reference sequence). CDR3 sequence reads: CASSQIAGGLYEQYF. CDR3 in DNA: TGTGCCAGCAGCCAAATAGCGGGAGGACTCTACGAGCAGTACTTC.

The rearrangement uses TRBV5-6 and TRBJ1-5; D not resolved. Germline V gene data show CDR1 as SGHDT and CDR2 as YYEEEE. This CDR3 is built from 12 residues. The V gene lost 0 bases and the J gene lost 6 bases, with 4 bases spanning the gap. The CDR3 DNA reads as TGTGCCAGCAGCTTGGGGCTTCAGCCCCAGCATTTT. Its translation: CASSLGLQPQHF.

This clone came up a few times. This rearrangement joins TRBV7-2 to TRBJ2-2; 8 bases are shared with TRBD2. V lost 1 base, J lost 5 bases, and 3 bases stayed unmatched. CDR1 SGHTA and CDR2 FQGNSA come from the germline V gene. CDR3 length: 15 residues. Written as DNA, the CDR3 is TGTGCCAGCAGCTTAGGCGGGGGGAGTACCGGGGAGCTGTTTTTT. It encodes CASSLGGGSTGELFF. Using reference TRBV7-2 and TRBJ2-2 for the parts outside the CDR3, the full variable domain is GAGVSQSPSNKVTEKGKDVELRCDPISGHTALYWYRQSLGQGLEFLIYFQGNSAPDKSGLPSDRFSAERTGGSVSTLTIQRTQQEDSAVYLCASSLGGGSTGELFFGEGSRLTVL.

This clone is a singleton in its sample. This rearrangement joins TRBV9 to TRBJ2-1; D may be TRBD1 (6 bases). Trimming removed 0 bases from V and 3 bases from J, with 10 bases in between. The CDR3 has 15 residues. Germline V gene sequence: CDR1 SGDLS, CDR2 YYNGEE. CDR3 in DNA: TGTGCCAGCAGCGTAGACGGCAGGGGCTACAATGAGCAGTTCTTC. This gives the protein CASSVDGRGYNEQFF.

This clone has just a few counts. DNA for the CDR3: TGCAGCGTTGAGGAGAAGGGGCTGCCTAATGAAAAACTGTTTTTT. Translating gives CSVEEKGLPNEKLFF. V usage is TRBV29-1 and J usage is TRBJ1-4; D possibly corresponds to TRBD1 (5 bases). The CDR3 consists of 15 residues. The V gene lost 3 bases and the J gene lost 3 bases, with 14 bases spanning the gap. The germline V gene has CDR1 SQVTM and CDR2 ANQGSEA.

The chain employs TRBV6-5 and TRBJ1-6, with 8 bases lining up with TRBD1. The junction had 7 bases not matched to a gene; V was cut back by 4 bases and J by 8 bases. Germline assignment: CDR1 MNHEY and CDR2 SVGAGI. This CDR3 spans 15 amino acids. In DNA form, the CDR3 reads TGTGCCAGCAGTTTGGGGGGACAGGATTATTCACCCCTCCACTTT. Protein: CASSLGGQDYSPLHF.

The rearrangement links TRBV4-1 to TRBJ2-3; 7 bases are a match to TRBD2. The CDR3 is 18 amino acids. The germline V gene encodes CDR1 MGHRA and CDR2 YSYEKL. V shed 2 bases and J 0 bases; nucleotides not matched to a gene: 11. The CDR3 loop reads CASSQIPPGGGSTDTQYF. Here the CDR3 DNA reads TGCGCCAGCAGCCAAATACCCCCCGGGGGAGGGAGCACAGATACGCAGTATTTT.

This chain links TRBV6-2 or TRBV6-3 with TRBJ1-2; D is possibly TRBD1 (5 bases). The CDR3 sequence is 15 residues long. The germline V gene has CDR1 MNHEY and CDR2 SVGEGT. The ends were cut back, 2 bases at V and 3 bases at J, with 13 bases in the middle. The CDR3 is CASSYNPGLDYGYTF. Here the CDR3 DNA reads TGTGCCAGCAGTTACAATCCAGGGCTGGACTATGGCTACACCTTC.

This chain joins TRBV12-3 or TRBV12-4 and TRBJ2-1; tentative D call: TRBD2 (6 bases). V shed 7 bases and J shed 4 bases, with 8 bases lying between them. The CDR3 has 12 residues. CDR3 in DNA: TGTGCCAGCATGGAGGGATACAATGAGCAGTTCTTC. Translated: CASMEGYNEQFF.

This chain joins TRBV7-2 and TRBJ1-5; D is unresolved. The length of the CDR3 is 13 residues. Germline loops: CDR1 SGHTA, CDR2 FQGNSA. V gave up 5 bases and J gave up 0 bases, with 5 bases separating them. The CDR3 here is CASSQFSNQPQHF. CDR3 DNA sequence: TGTGCCAGCAGCCAATTTAGCAATCAGCCCCAGCATTTT.

The DNA for the CDR3 is TGTGCCAGCAGTGAACAGGGGACAGGACATACGCAGTATTTT. This codes for CASSEQGTGHTQYF. This chain joins TRBV2 and TRBJ2-3, with TRBD1 matching 8 bases. The CDR3 has 14 residues. Germline V gives CDR1 SNHLY, CDR2 FYNNEI. The junction had 5 bases not matched to a gene; V was cut back by 2 bases and J by 7 bases.

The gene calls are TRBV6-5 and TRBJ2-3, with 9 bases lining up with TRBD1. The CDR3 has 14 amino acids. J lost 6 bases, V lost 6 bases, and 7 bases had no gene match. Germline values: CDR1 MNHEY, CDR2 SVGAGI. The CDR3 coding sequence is TGTGCCAGCAGCCTCCGGGACAGGGTCGATACGCAGTATTTT. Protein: CASSLRDRVDTQYF.

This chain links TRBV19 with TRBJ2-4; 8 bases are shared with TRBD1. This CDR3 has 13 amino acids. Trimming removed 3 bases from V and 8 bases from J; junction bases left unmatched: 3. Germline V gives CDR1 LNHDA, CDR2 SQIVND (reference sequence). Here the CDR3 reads CASSINRGDIQYF. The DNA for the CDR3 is TGTGCCAGTAGTATCAACAGGGGGGACATTCAGTACTTC. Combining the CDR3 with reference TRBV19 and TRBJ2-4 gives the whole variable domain DGGITQSPKYLFRKEGQNVTLSCEQNLNHDAMYWYRQDPGQGLRLIYYSQIVNDFQKGDIAEGYSVSREKKESFPLTVTSAQKNPTAFYLCASSINRGDIQYFGAGTRLSVL.

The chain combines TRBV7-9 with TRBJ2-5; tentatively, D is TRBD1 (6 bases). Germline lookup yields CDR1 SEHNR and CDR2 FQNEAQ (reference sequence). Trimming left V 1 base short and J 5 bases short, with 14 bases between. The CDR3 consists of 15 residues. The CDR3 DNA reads TGTGCCAGCAGCTTAGGATCTGGCAGGGGCGAGACCCAGTACTTC. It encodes CASSLGSGRGETQYF.

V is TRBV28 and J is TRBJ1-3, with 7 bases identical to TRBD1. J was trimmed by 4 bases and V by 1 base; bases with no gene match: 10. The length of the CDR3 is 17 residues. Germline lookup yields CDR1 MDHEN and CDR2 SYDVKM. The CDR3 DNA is TGTGCCAGCAGTTTATTAGGCACAGGGGCAAAAGGAAACACCATATATTTT. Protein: CASSLLGTGAKGNTIYF.

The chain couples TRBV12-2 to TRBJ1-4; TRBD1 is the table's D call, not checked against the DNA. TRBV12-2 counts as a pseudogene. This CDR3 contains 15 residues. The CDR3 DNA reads TGTGCAAGTCGCGAGACCGGGACAGGCAGCGAAAAACTGTTTTTT. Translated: CASRETGTGSEKLFF.

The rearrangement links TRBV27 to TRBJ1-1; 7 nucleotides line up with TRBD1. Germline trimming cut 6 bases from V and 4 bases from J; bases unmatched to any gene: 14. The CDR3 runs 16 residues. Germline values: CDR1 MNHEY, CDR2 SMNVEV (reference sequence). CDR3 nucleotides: TGTGCCAGCAGCAGCGACAGGGTTAATAGGGTCACTGAAGCTTTCTTT. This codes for CASSSDRVNRVTEAFF.

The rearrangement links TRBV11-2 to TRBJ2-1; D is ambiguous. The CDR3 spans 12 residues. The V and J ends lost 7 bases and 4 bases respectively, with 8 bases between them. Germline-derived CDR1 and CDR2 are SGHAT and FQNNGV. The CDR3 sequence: CASTLGYNEQFF. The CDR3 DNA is TGTGCCAGCACCCTAGGTTACAATGAGCAGTTCTTC.